This is a list of T cell receptor beta chains from one sample in a study of cytomegalovirus exposure and HLA in healthy donors. Assay used: immunoSEQ multiplex PCR; TCRdb lists only in-frame clones, some missing. The data hold 150,000 to 200,000 clones, with about 80% observed a single time. The material sequenced was PBMCs. The receptors were gathered from a man aged 25 to 40 in good health and CMV-seronegative. Both conserved end residues are part of each CDR3. D genes are given only for firm matches. Clone size is given for some rows only: seen once, a few or many times, or a class if the clone is expanded.

V gene: TRBV28
J gene: TRBJ1-1
D gene: .
clone size: .
CDR3 DNA: TGTGCCAGCAGTCTGGGCGCGGGCACTGAAGCTTTCTTT
CDR3 protein: CASSLGAGTEAFF

V gene: TRBV18
J gene: TRBJ2-7
D gene: TRBD1
clone size: few
CDR3 DNA: TGTGCCAGCTCACCCGAGACAGGGGCCAATATCGAGCAGTACTTC
CDR3 protein: CASSPETGANIEQYF

V gene: TRBV5-6
J gene: TRBJ1-1
D gene: .
clone size: .
CDR3 DNA: TGTGCCAGCAGCGTGGACAGTATGAACACTGAAGCTTTCTTT
CDR3 protein: CASSVDSMNTEAFF

V gene: TRBV6-5
J gene: TRBJ2-7
D gene: TRBD2
clone size: .
CDR3 DNA: TGTGCCAGCAGTTCATCGACTAGCGGGAGGGGTGAGCAGTACTTC
CDR3 protein: CASSSSTSGRGEQYF

V gene: TRBV28
J gene: TRBJ2-7
D gene: TRBD2
clone size: once
CDR3 DNA: TGTGCCAGCAGTTCCCTAGCGGAGGCCGACGAGCAGTACTTC
CDR3 protein: CASSSLAEADEQYF

V gene: TRBV14
J gene: TRBJ2-1
D gene: .
clone size: .
CDR3 DNA: TGTGCCAGCAGCCAAGTGCCCCAGGGTGGACGGTATGAGCAGTTCTTC
CDR3 protein: CASSQVPQGGRYEQFF

V gene: TRBV4-1
J gene: TRBJ2-2
D gene: TRBD1
clone size: once
CDR3 DNA: TGCGCCAGCAGCCAGGACAGGGAAGGGGAGCTGTTTTTT
CDR3 protein: CASSQDREGELFF

V gene: TRBV6-1
J gene: TRBJ1-6
D gene: TRBD1
clone size: .
CDR3 DNA: TGTGCCAGTTCCGGGACAGACGATTCACCCCTCCACTTT
CDR3 protein: CASSGTDDSPLHF

V gene: TRBV28
J gene: TRBJ2-1
D gene: TRBD2
clone size: .
CDR3 DNA: TGTGCCAGCAGTCCTGGGACTAGCGGGACCCCTTACAATGAGCAGTTCTTC
CDR3 protein: CASSPGTSGTPYNEQFF

V gene: TRBV7-9
J gene: TRBJ2-7
D gene: .
clone size: .
CDR3 DNA: TGTGCCAGCCTTTCGGGAACCTACGAGCAGTACTTC
CDR3 protein: CASLSGTYEQYF

V gene: TRBV7-9
J gene: TRBJ2-1
D gene: .
clone size: .
CDR3 DNA: TGTGCCAGCAGCTTTGCGGGCGGCTACAATGAGCAGTTCTTC
CDR3 protein: CASSFAGGYNEQFF

V gene: TRBV7-3
J gene: TRBJ2-7
D gene: .
clone size: .
CDR3 DNA: TGTGCCAGCAGCTCGACAGGAGGAGGCGAGCAGTACTTC
CDR3 protein: CASSSTGGGEQYF

V gene: TRBV23-1
J gene: TRBJ2-7
D gene: TRBD1
clone size: .
CDR3 DNA: TGCGCCAGCAGTCAATCGATACGGACAGGGATTCCCCGCGAGCAGTACTTC
CDR3 protein: CASSQSIRTGIPREQYF

V gene: TRBV11-2
J gene: TRBJ2-5
D gene: .
clone size: .
CDR3 DNA: TGTGCCAGCAGCTTTCCTAACCAAGAGACCCAGTACTTC
CDR3 protein: CASSFPNQETQYF

V gene: TRBV29-1
J gene: TRBJ2-1
D gene: TRBD2
clone size: .
CDR3 DNA: TGCAGCGTTCCAGACAGGGCCTTCACTAGCGGGAGATATGTAGGGCAGTTCTTC
CDR3 protein: CSVPDRAFTSGRYVGQFF

V gene: TRBV4-1
J gene: TRBJ2-7
D gene: TRBD1
clone size: .
CDR3 DNA: TGCGCCAGCAGCCAAGATTTGGGGACAGGGAACGAGCAGTACTTC
CDR3 protein: CASSQDLGTGNEQYF

V gene: TRBV14
J gene: TRBJ1-3
D gene: TRBD1
clone size: few
CDR3 DNA: TGTGCCAGCAGCCAAGACCGCAGGGGGTCTGGAAACACCATATATTTT
CDR3 protein: CASSQDRRGSGNTIYF

V gene: TRBV23-1
J gene: TRBJ1-4
D gene: TRBD1
clone size: few
CDR3 DNA: TGCGCCAGCAGTCAATCGTCACAGGGGCGGAATGAAAAACTGTTTTTT
CDR3 protein: CASSQSSQGRNEKLFF

V gene: TRBV6-6
J gene: TRBJ2-7
D gene: TRBD2
clone size: .
CDR3 DNA: TGTGCCAGCAGTTACGGACTAGCCTACGAGCAGTACTTC
CDR3 protein: CASSYGLAYEQYF

V gene: TRBV29-1
J gene: TRBJ2-3
D gene: .
clone size: .
CDR3 DNA: TGCAGCGTTCCAGGGATAGGGACAGATACGCAGTATTTT
CDR3 protein: CSVPGIGTDTQYF

V gene: TRBV13
J gene: TRBJ2-7
D gene: TRBD2
clone size: .
CDR3 DNA: TGTGCCAGCAGCACCTATGGCCTAGCGGGGGGATACGAGCAGTACTTC
CDR3 protein: CASSTYGLAGGYEQYF

V gene: TRBV10-3
J gene: TRBJ2-1
D gene: TRBD2
clone size: .
CDR3 DNA: TGTGCCATCAGGCGGGGGAGGGAGGGCAATGAGCAGTTCTTC
CDR3 protein: CAIRRGREGNEQFF

V gene: TRBV19
J gene: TRBJ2-1
D gene: .
clone size: .
CDR3 DNA: TGTGCCAGTAGTATAAGGGTGGGAGCTAATGAGCAGTTCTTC
CDR3 protein: CASSIRVGANEQFF

V gene: TRBV4-1
J gene: TRBJ2-6
D gene: .
clone size: .
CDR3 DNA: TGCGCCAGCAGCCAAATCGGGGAAAACTCTGGGGCCAACGTCCTGACTTTC
CDR3 protein: CASSQIGENSGANVLTF

V gene: TRBV7-3
J gene: TRBJ2-2
D gene: TRBD2
clone size: .
CDR3 DNA: TGTGCCAGCAGCTCTACGACTAGCGGGATGGGGGAGCTGTTTTTT
CDR3 protein: CASSSTTSGMGELFF

V gene: TRBV21-1
J gene: TRBJ2-3
D gene: .
clone size: .
CDR3 DNA: TGTGCCAGCAGCTCAACAGGGGTGTTCGGCACAGATACGCAGTATTTT
CDR3 protein: CASSSTGVFGTDTQYF

V gene: TRBV28
J gene: TRBJ2-2
D gene: TRBD1
clone size: .
CDR3 DNA: TGTGCCAGCAGATGGACAGGGGGCTCCTCCCTGAACACCGGGGAGCTGTTTTTT
CDR3 protein: CASRWTGGSSLNTGELFF

V gene: TRBV6-6
J gene: TRBJ2-7
D gene: TRBD2
clone size: few
CDR3 DNA: TGTGCCAGCTCCGGGACTAGCTACGAGCAGTACTTC
CDR3 protein: CASSGTSYEQYF

V gene: TRBV28
J gene: TRBJ1-4
D gene: .
clone size: .
CDR3 DNA: TGTGCCACCCACAGGGAACTTAATGAAAAACTGTTTTTT
CDR3 protein: CATHRELNEKLFF

V gene: TRBV5-1
J gene: TRBJ1-1
D gene: .
clone size: .
CDR3 DNA: TGCGCCAGCAGCTCTTCGACCAAAGCAGGGAACACTGAAGCCTTCTTT
CDR3 protein: CASSSSTKAGNTEAFF

V gene: TRBV11-3
J gene: TRBJ2-1
D gene: .
clone size: .
CDR3 DNA: TGTGCCAGCAGCTTAATTGGCGGGATTGATGAGCAGTTCTTC
CDR3 protein: CASSLIGGIDEQFF

V gene: TRBV2
J gene: TRBJ2-2
D gene: .
clone size: .
CDR3 DNA: TGTGCCAGCAGTGACAGGGGCACCGGGGAGCTGTTTTTT
CDR3 protein: CASSDRGTGELFF

V gene: TRBV27
J gene: TRBJ2-7
D gene: TRBD1
clone size: .
CDR3 DNA: TGTGCCAGCAGTCAGCCGAAATCCGGGACAGTAGTGGACGAGCAGTACTTC
CDR3 protein: CASSQPKSGTVVDEQYF

V gene: TRBV6-5
J gene: TRBJ2-7
D gene: TRBD2
clone size: .
CDR3 DNA: TGTGCCAGCAGTTACTTGGCGGGAGTTGGAGAGCAGTACTTC
CDR3 protein: CASSYLAGVGEQYF

V gene: TRBV7-6
J gene: TRBJ2-5
D gene: .
clone size: .
CDR3 DNA: TGTGCCAGCAGCCCCGGGTCAGGGAGGGAGACCCAGTACTTC
CDR3 protein: CASSPGSGRETQYF

V gene: TRBV28
J gene: TRBJ1-1
D gene: .
clone size: .
CDR3 DNA: TGTGCCAGCAGTCCTCCGACAGGGAACACTGAAGCTTTCTTT
CDR3 protein: CASSPPTGNTEAFF

V gene: TRBV6-1
J gene: TRBJ2-7
D gene: TRBD2
clone size: .
CDR3 DNA: TGTGCCAGCAGTGGGTCTAGCGGATCCTACGAGCAGTACTTC
CDR3 protein: CASSGSSGSYEQYF

V gene: TRBV11-3
J gene: TRBJ2-1
D gene: .
clone size: once
CDR3 DNA: TGTGCCAGCAGCTTAGGGAGCAGGGGCTCCTACAATGAGCAGTTCTTC
CDR3 protein: CASSLGSRGSYNEQFF

V gene: TRBV10-1
J gene: TRBJ2-7
D gene: TRBD2
clone size: .
CDR3 DNA: TGCGCCAGCAGTGAGACTAGCGGAGCCTACGAGCAGTACTTC
CDR3 protein: CASSETSGAYEQYF